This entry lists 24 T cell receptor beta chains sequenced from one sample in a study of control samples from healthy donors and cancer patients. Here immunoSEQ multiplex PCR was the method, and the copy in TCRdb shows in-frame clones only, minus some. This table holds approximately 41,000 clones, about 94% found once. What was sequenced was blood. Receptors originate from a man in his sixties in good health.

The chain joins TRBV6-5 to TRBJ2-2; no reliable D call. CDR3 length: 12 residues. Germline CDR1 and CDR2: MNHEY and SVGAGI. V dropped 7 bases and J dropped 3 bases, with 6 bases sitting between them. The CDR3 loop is CASKTYTGELFF. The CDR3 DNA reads TGTGCCAGCAAGACGTACACCGGGGAGCTGTTTTTT.

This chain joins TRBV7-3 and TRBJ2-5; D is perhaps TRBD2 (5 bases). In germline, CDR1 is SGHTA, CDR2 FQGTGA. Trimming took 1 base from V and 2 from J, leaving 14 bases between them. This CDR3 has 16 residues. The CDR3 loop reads CASSLIPRGGQETQYF. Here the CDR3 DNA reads TGTGCCAGCAGCTTAATCCCGCGAGGAGGACAAGAGACCCAGTACTTC.

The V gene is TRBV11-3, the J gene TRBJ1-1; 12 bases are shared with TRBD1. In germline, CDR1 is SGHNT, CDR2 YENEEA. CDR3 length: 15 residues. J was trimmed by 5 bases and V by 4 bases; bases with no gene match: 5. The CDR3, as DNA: TGTGCCAGCAGCTACGGGACAGGGGGCCGAACTGAAGCTTTCTTT. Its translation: CASSYGTGGRTEAFF.

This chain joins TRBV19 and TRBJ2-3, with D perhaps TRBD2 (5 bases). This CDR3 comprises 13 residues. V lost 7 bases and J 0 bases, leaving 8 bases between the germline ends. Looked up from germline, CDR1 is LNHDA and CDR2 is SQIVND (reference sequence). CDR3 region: CASISDSTDTQYF. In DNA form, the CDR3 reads TGTGCCAGTATTAGCGACAGCACAGATACGCAGTATTTT. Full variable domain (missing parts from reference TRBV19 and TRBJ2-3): DGGITQSPKYLFRKEGQNVTLSCEQNLNHDAMYWYRQDPGQGLRLIYYSQIVNDFQKGDIAEGYSVSREKKESFPLTVTSAQKNPTAFYLCASISDSTDTQYFGPGTRLTVL.

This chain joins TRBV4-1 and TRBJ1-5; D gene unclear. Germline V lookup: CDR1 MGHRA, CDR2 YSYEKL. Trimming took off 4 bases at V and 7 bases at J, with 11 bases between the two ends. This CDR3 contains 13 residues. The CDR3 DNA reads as TGCGCCAGCAGCCCCATGACGGGCCAGCCCCAGCATTTT. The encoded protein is CASSPMTGQPQHF.

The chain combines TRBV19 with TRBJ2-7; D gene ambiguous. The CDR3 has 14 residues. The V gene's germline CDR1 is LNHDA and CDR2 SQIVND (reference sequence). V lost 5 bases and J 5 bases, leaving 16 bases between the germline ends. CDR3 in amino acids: CASSLRWNMDEQYF. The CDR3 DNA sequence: TGTGCCAGTAGTCTCAGGTGGAACATGGACGAGCAGTACTTC.

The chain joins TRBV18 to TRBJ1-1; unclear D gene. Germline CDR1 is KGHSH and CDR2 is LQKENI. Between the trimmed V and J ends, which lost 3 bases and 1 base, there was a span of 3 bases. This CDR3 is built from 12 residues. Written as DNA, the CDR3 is TGTGCCAGCTCACCGTCGAACACTGAAGCTTTCTTT. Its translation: CASSPSNTEAFF.

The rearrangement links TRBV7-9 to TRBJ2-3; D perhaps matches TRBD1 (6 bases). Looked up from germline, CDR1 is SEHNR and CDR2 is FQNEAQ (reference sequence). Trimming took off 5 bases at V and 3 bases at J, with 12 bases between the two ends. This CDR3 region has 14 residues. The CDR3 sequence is CASSKGGLTDTQYF. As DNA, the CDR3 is TGTGCCAGCAGCAAAGGGGGTCTAACAGATACGCAGTATTTT.

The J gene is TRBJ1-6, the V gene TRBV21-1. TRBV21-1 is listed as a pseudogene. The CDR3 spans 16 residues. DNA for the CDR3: TGTGCCAGCAGCAAAGAAGTAAGGGTGTCCAATTCACCCCTCCACTTT. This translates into CASSKEVRVSNSPLHF.

The CDR3 spells CASSLDNQPQHF. CDR3 coding DNA: TGTGCCAGCAGCTTGGACAATCAGCCCCAGCATTTT. This sequence joins TRBV5-4 and TRBJ1-5, with no clear D. The CDR3 runs to 12 residues. Germline V lookup: CDR1 SGHNT, CDR2 YYREEE (reference sequence). V lost 0 bases, J lost 3 bases, and 1 base lay in between.

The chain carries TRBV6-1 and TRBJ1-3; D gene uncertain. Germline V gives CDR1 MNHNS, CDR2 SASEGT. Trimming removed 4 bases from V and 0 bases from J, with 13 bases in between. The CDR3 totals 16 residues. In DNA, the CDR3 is TGTGCCAGCAGTGGAACTACAGCCTTCTCTGGAAACACCATATATTTT. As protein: CASSGTTAFSGNTIYF.

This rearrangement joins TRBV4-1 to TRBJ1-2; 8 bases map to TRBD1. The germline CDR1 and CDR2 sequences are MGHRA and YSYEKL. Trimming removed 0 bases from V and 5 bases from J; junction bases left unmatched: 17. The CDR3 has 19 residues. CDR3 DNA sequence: TGCGCCAGCAGCCAAGATCGAGGGACAGGTATTCCTGCTAGTTATGGCTACACCTTC. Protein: CASSQDRGTGIPASYGYTF.

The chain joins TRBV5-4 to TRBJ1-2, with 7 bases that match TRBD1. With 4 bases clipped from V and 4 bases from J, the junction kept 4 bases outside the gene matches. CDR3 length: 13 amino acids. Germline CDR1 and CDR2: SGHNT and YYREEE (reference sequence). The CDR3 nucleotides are TGTGCCAGCAGCCTGCCAGGGGGCTATGGCTACACCTTC. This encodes CASSLPGGYGYTF.

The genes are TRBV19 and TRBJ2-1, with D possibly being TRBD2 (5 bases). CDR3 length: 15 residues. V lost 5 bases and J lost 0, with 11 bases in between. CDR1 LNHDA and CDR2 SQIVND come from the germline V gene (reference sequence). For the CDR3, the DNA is TGTGCCAGTAGTGGGAGCGTAAGCTCCTACAATGAGCAGTTCTTC. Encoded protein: CASSGSVSSYNEQFF.

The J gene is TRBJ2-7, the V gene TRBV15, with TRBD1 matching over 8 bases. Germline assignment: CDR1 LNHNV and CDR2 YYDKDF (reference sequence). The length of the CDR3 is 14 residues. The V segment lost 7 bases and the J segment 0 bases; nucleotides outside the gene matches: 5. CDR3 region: CATTDRGISYEQYF. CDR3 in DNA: TGTGCCACCACTGACAGGGGAATCTCCTACGAGCAGTACTTC. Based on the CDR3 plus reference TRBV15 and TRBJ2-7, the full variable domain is DAMVIQNPRYQVTQFGKPVTLSCSQTLNHNVMYWYQQKSSQAPKLLFHYYDKDFNNEADTPDNFQSRRPNTSFCFLDIRSPGLGDTAMYLCATTDRGISYEQYFGPGTRLTVT.

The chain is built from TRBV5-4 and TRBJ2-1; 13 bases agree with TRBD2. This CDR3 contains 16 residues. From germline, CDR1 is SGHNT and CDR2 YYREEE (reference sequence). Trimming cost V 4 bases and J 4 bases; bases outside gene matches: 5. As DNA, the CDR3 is TGTGCCAGCAGCCGGACTAGCGGGAGTTCATACAATGAGCAGTTCTTC. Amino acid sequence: CASSRTSGSSYNEQFF.

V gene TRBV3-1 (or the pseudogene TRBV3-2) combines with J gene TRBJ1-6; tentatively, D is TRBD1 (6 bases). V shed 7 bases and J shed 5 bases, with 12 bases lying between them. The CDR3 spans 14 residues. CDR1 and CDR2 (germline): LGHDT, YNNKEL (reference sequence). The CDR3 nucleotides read TGTGCCAGCAACTCTCGGGGGCATAATTCACCCCTCCACTTT. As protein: CASNSRGHNSPLHF.

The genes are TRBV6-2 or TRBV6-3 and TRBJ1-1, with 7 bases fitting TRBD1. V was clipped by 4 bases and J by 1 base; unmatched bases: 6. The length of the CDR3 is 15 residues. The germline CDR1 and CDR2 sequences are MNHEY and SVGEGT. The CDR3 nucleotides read TGTGCCAGCAGTTTCACAGGGGTTGCGAACACTGAAGCTTTCTTT. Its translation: CASSFTGVANTEAFF.

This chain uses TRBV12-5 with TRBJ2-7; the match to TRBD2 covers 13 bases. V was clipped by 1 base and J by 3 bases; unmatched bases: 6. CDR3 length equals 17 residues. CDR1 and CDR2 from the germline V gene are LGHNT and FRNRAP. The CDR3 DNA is TGTGCTAGTGGTTTGGGACTAGCGGGAGGTGCCTACTACGAGCAGTACTTC. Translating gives CASGLGLAGGAYYEQYF.

CDR3 loop: CASTSGQGQQTEAFF. CDR3 nucleotide sequence: TGCGCCAGCACTTCGGGACAGGGGCAACAAACTGAAGCTTTCTTT. The genes are TRBV10-1 and TRBJ1-1; TRBD1 aligns across 10 bases. This CDR3 contains 15 residues. Trimming removed 7 bases from V and 5 bases from J; junction bases left unmatched: 10. Germline V CDR1 and CDR2: WNHNN, SYGVQD (reference sequence).

The chain's CDR3 is CASNPLGESSGNTIYF. The CDR3 DNA follows: TGTGCCAGTAACCCCCTAGGGGAGAGCTCTGGAAACACCATATATTTT. V and J are TRBV19 and TRBJ1-3; possible D gene TRBD1, 5 bases. Trimming left V 7 bases short and J 0 bases short, with 16 bases between. This CDR3 is 16 amino acids long. Germline CDR1 and CDR2: LNHDA and SQIVND (reference sequence).

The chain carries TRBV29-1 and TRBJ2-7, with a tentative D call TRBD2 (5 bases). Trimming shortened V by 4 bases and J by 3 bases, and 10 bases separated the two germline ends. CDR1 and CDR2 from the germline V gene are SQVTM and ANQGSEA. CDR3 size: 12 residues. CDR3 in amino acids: CSVGSGNYEQYF. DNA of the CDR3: TGCAGCGTTGGTTCGGGGAACTACGAGCAGTACTTC.

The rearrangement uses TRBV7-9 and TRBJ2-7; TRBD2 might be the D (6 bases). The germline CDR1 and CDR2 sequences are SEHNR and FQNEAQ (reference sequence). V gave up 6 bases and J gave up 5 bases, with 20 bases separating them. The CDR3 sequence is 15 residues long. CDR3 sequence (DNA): TGTGCCAGCAGTCTGGGGGGACCCCTATGGCACGAGCAGTACTTC. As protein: CASSLGGPLWHEQYF.

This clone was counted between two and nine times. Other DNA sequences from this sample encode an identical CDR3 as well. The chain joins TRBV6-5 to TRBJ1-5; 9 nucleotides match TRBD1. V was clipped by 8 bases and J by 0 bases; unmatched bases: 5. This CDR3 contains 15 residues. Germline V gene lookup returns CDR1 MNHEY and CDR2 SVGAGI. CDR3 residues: CASGWTGDSNQPQHF. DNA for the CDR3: TGTGCCAGCGGCTGGACAGGGGATAGCAATCAGCCCCAGCATTTT.